This TCR beta chain was identified in a study of blood T cell repertoires in COVID-19. Study summary: T cells, B-cell-depleted T cells, or PBMCs supplied cDNA or gDNA.

Recruits, aged roughly 18 to 90 years, lived in roughly 22 US areas. The assay was immunoSEQ multiplex PCR, and TCRdb's table has in-frame clones only and misses some. The table has some 160,000 clones, 88% seen once; the top ten hold 6.6%. From germline, CDR1 is LNHDA and CDR2 SQIVND (reference sequence). With 5 bases removed from V and 10 bases from J, the gap between germline ends came to 18 bases. This CDR3 has 15 amino acids. J is TRBJ1-6 and V is TRBV19; D is perhaps TRBD1 (6 bases). The receptor's source is a woman aged 45-65 years who had recovered from COVID-19. Sequenced material: PBMCs or T cells enriched from blood (not recorded which). CDR3 residues: CASSLTGGLGSPLHF. The DNA for the CDR3 is TGTGCCAGTAGTCTGACAGGCGGGCTGGGATCACCCCTCCACTTT.